This T cell receptor beta chain came from a study of OX40 agonist ivuxolimab in advanced cancers. The germline CDR1 and CDR2 sequences are KGHSH and LQKENI. V gave up 3 bases and J gave up 7 bases, with 12 bases separating them. This CDR3 spans 14 amino acids. Sequencing was performed with immunoSEQ multiplex PCR; in TCRdb, only in-frame clones are kept and a portion is missing. Among 92,000 or so clones listed, about 80% were seen once. The sequence was obtained from an adult with an advanced solid tumor such as melanoma, head and neck, liver or kidney cancer. The chain couples TRBV18 to TRBJ1-4, with D perhaps matching TRBD1 (5 bases). The sample was CD4+ or CD8+ T cells sorted from blood, taken in a trial of the OX40 agonist ivuxolimab. The CDR3 spells CASSPSRESEKLFF. CDR3 DNA: TGTGCCAGCTCACCGAGCAGGGAGAGTGAAAAACTGTTTTTT.